Listed below are T cell receptor beta chains from one sample, sequenced in a study of human T cells and chemical hapten exposure. MiXCR was run by TCRdb on the RACE reads, yielding one entry per CDR3 protein. The sample gives a few hundred thousand distinct CDR3 sequences, approximately 5% of which show up once; under 3% is in the top ten. The specimen was whole blood, collected in connection with sensitization to the hapten diphenylcyclopropenone (DPC). These receptors all come from a woman aged 50 to 60 with alopecia areata. Some clones in this sample may be carry-over from other donors' samples. Each CDR3 is given with its conserved first and last residue. Each record gives: J gene, clone size, D gene, CDR3 length, V gene, CDR3 protein, CDR3 DNA. D genes are given only for firm matches. Clone size is stated in some rows and not others, as once, few, many or a class when expanded.

J: TRBJ1-5; size: many; D: .; length: 13; V: TRBV7-3; CDR3: CASSQVPNQPQHF; DNA: TGTGCCAGCAGCCAAGTCCCGAATCAGCCCCAGCATTTT
J: TRBJ2-1; size: many; D: .; length: 15; V: TRBV20-1; CDR3: CSARVISGYDNEQFF; DNA: TGCAGTGCCCGAGTCATCAGCGGCTACGACAATGAGCAGTTCTTC
J: TRBJ1-1; size: many; D: .; length: 14; V: TRBV12-3/TRBV12-4; CDR3: CASSSRVGLDEAFF; DNA: TGTGCCAGCAGTTCGAGGGTGGGGCTCGATGAAGCTTTCTTT
J: TRBJ2-1; size: many; D: TRBD2; length: 12; V: TRBV9; CDR3: CASSGSGGEQFF; DNA: TGTGCCAGCAGCGGGAGCGGGGGTGAGCAGTTCTTC
J: TRBJ1-2; size: many; D: .; length: 13; V: TRBV29-1; CDR3: CSVESVGVRGYTF; DNA: TGCAGCGTTGAATCGGTAGGGGTGAGAGGCTACACCTTC
J: TRBJ2-1; size: .; D: .; length: 13; V: TRBV28; CDR3: CASSSLASDEQFF; DNA: TGTGCCAGCAGTTCCCTAGCGTCTGATGAGCAGTTCTTC
J: TRBJ2-3; size: few; D: .; length: 15; V: TRBV11-2; CDR3: CASATTGFETDTQYF; DNA: TGTGCCAGCGCAACGACAGGATTCGAAACAGATACGCAGTATTTT
J: TRBJ2-1; size: many; D: TRBD2; length: 15; V: TRBV12-3/TRBV12-4; CDR3: CASSFSTSGKGEQFF; DNA: TGTGCCAGCAGTTTTAGTACTAGCGGGAAGGGTGAGCAGTTCTTC
J: TRBJ2-7; size: .; D: .; length: 13; V: TRBV28; CDR3: CASAIAVSYEQYF; DNA: TGTGCCAGCGCAATAGCAGTCTCCTACGAGCAGTACTTC
J: TRBJ1-5; size: many; D: .; length: 15; V: TRBV12-5; CDR3: CASGLVGAGNQPQHF; DNA: TGTGCTAGTGGTTTGGTAGGCGCAGGCAATCAGCCCCAGCATTTT
J: TRBJ2-7; size: few; D: .; length: 16; V: TRBV4-1; CDR3: CASSQVEGLRTYEQYF; DNA: TGCGCCAGCAGCCAAGTTGAGGGGTTGAGGACCTACGAGCAGTACTTC
J: TRBJ2-5; size: many; D: TRBD2; length: 17; V: TRBV4-3; CDR3: CASSQDASGTASETQYF; DNA: TGCGCCAGCAGCCAAGATGCTAGCGGGACCGCGTCGGAGACCCAGTACTTC